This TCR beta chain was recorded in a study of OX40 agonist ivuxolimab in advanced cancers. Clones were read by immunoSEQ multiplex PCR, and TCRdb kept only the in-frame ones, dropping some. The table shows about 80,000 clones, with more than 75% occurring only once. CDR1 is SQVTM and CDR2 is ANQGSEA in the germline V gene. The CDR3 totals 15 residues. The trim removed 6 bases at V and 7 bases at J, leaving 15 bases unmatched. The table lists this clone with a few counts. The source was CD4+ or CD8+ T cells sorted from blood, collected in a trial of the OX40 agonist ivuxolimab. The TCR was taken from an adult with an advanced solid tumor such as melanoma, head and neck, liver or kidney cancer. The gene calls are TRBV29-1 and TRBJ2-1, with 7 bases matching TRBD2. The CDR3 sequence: CSVGLFAGVGNEQFF. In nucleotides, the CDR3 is TGCAGCGTGGGACTGTTTGCGGGAGTTGGTAATGAGCAGTTCTTC.